The present entry profiles one T cell receptor (beta chain) with its context. Its antigen is not known. This sample stems from a study of OX40 agonist ivuxolimab in advanced cancers. Whole-study context: A diagnosis of hepatocellular carcinoma, melanoma, renal cell or head and neck cancer was present in dose-escalation patients. Patients with prior anti-PD-1, anti-PD-L1 or anti-CTLA-4 therapy were eligible; approximately 37% had some. Three individuals attained partial responses, comprising one hepatocellular carcinoma case and two cutaneous melanoma cases. The study's findings and limits: On average, CD8+ T cells had more expanded clones than CD4+.

Assay used: immunoSEQ multiplex PCR; TCRdb lists only in-frame clones, some missing. The sample contains approximately 40,000 clones, about 90% of which appear only once. The germline V gene encodes CDR1 MDHEN and CDR2 SYDVKM. This CDR3 has 14 amino acids. V was trimmed by 5 bases and J by 5 bases, leaving 15 bases between them. The rearrangement uses TRBV28 and TRBJ2-5; D perhaps matches TRBD2 (6 bases). The TCR sequence derives from an adult with an advanced solid tumor such as melanoma, head and neck, liver or kidney cancer. Sample: CD4+ or CD8+ T cells sorted from blood, taken in a trial of the OX40 agonist ivuxolimab. This CDR3 reads CASSPSGRRETQYF. CDR3 DNA sequence: TGTGCCAGCAGTCCCAGCGGGCGGAGGGAGACCCAGTACTTC.